The source of this T cell receptor beta chain is a study of cytomegalovirus exposure and HLA in healthy donors. Study information: A subsequent analysis reported that the 95 to 150 validation repertoires were produced on the same platform that had also been used for the roughly 700 first-cohort repertoires.

Regarding the study as a whole: The finding came from a later analysis; first-cohort TCR clusters tended to co-occur in the 130 or so validation repertoires. Cytomegalovirus association was listed for 164 TCR beta chains.

Germline values: CDR1 MNHEY, CDR2 SMNVEV (reference sequence). CDR3 size: 16 residues. V trimming: 4 bases; J trimming: 4 bases; junction bases outside the gene matches: 10. With respect to this clone: The antigen is unknown.

Libraries were prepared by immunoSEQ multiplex PCR; TCRdb keeps only in-frame clonotypes and omits some of them. The sample has about 130,000 clones; about 93% are singletons. The donors were members of the validation cohort comprising approximately 110 subjects, separate from the roughly 600-subject first cohort. V gene TRBV27 combines with J gene TRBJ1-2; 9 bases match TRBD1. The specimen sequenced was PBMCs. The sequence derives from a young woman in good health and CMV-seronegative. For the CDR3, the DNA is TGTGCCAGCAGTTCCTTACAGGGGGCGCTTATCTATGGCTACACCTTC. Its translation: CASSSLQGALIYGYTF.